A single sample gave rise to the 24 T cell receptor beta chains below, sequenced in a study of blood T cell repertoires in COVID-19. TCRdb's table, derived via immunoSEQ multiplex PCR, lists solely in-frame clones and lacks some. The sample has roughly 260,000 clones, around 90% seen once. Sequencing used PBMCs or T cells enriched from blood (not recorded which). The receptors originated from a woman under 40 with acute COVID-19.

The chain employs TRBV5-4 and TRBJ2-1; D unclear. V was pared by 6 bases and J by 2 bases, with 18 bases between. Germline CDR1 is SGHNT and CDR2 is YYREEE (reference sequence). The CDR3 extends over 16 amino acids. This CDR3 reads CASTNPQRDAYNEQFF. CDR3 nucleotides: TGTGCCAGCACCAACCCCCAGCGTGACGCCTACAATGAGCAGTTCTTC.

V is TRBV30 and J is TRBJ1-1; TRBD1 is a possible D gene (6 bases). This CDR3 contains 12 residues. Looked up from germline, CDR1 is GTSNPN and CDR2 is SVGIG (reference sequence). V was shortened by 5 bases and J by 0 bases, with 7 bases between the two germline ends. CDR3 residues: CAWGGLNTEAFF. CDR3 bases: TGTGCCTGGGGGGGCTTGAACACTGAAGCTTTCTTT.

CDR3 amino acids: CASSSQTGIAEKLFF. The CDR3 nucleotides are TGCGCCAGCAGCTCGCAGACAGGGATAGCTGAAAAACTGTTTTTT. The chain combines TRBV5-1 with TRBJ1-4; 7 bases map to TRBD1. Trimming at V came to 3 bases and at J to 7 bases, leaving 9 bases not matched to a gene. CDR3 length equals 15 residues. The germline CDR1 and CDR2 sequences are SGHRS and YFSETQ.

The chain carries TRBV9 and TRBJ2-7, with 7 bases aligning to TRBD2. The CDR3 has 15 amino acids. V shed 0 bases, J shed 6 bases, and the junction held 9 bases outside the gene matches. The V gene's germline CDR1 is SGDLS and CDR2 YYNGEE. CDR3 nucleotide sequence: TGTGCCAGCAGCGTAGGATGGGACTATGAAGGCGAGCAGTACTTC. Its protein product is CASSVGWDYEGEQYF. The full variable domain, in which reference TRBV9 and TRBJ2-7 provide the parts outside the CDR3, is DSGVTQTPKHLITATGQRVTLRCSPRSGDLSVYWYQQSLDQGLQFLIQYYNGEERAKGNILERFSAQQFPDLHSELNLSSLELGDSALYFCASSVGWDYEGEQYFGPGTRLTVT.

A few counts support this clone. The CDR3 DNA sequence: TGTGCCACCCTTGACGGGGGAGGGGACACTGAAGCTTTCTTT. It translates to CATLDGGGDTEAFF. The chain combines TRBV2 with TRBJ1-1; possibly TRBD1 for D (5 bases). This CDR3 contains 14 residues. The V end was cut by 10 bases, the J end by 3 bases, with 18 bases between. Per germline, CDR1 SNHLY and CDR2 FYNNEI.

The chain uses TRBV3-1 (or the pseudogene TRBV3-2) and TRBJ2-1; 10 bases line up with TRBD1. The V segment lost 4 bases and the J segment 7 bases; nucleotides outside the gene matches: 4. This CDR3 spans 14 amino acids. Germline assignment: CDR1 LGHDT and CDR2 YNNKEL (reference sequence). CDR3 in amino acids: CASSLRQGANEQFF. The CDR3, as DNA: TGTGCCAGCAGCCTTAGACAGGGGGCAAATGAGCAGTTCTTC.

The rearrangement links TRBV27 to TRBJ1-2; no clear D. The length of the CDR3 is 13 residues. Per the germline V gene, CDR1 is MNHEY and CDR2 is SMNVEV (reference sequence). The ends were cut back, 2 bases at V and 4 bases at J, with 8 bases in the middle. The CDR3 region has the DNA TGTGCCAGCAGTTTAAGACACGGCTATGGCTACACCTTC. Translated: CASSLRHGYGYTF.

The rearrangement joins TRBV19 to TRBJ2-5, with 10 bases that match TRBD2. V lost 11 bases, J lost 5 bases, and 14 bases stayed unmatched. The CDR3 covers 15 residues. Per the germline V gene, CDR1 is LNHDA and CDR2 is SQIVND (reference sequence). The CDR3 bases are TGTGCCTCGACAGCGGGTCATAGCGGGGGGGAGACCCAGTACTTC. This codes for CASTAGHSGGETQYF.

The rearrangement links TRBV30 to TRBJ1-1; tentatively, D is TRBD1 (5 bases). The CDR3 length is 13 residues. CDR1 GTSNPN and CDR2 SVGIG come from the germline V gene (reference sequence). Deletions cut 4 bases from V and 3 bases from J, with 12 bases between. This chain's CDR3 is CAWKRGRDTEAFF. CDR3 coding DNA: TGTGCCTGGAAACGAGGCAGGGACACTGAAGCTTTCTTT.

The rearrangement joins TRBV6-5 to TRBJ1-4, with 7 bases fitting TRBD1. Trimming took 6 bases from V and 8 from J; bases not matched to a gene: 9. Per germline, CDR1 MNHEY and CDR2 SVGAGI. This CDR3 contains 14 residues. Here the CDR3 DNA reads TGTGCCAGCAGCAGACAGGGTCGTACGGAAAAACTGTTTTTT. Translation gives CASSRQGRTEKLFF.

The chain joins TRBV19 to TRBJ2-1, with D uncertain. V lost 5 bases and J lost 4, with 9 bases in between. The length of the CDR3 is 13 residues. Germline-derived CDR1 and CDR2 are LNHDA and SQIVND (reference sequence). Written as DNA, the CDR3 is TGTGCCAGTAGTCCCTCGGAGTACAATGAGCAGTTCTTC. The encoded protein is CASSPSEYNEQFF. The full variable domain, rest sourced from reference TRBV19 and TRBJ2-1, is DGGITQSPKYLFRKEGQNVTLSCEQNLNHDAMYWYRQDPGQGLRLIYYSQIVNDFQKGDIAEGYSVSREKKESFPLTVTSAQKNPTAFYLCASSPSEYNEQFFGPGTRLTVL.

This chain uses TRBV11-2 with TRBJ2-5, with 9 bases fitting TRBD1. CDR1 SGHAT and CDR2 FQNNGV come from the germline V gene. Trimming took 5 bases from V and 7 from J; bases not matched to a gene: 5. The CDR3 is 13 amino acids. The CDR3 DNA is TGTGCCAGCAGCCCGGGACAGGGAAGGACCCAGTACTTC. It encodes CASSPGQGRTQYF.

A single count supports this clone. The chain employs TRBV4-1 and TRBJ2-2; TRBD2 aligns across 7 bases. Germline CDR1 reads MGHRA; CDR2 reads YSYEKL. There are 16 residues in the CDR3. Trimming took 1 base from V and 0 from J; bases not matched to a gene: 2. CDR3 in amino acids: CASSQVGGANTGELFF. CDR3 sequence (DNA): TGCGCCAGCAGCCAAGTTGGGGGGGCGAACACCGGGGAGCTGTTTTTT.

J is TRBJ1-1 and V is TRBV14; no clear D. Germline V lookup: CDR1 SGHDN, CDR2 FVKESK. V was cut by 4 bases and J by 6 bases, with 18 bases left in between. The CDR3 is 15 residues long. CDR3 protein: CASSRLGPGVAEAFF. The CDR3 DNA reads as TGTGCCAGCAGCCGGCTAGGGCCGGGAGTCGCTGAAGCTTTCTTT.

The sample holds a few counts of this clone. CDR3 protein: CAISEYGDSSGNTIYF. CDR3 sequence (DNA): TGTGCCATCAGTGAGTATGGGGACAGCTCTGGAAACACCATATATTTT. V gene TRBV10-3 combines with J gene TRBJ1-3, with 7 bases fitting TRBD1. Germline-derived CDR1 and CDR2 are ENHRY and SYGVKD. The CDR3 is made up of 16 amino acids. V lost 1 base and J lost 0; bases outside the gene matches: 3.

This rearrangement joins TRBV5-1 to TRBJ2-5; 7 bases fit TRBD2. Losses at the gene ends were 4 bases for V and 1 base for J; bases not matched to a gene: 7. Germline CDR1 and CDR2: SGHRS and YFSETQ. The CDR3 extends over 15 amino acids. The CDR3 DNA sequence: TGCGCCAGCAGCCCGTCGACTAGCCCCCAAGAGACCCAGTACTTC. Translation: CASSPSTSPQETQYF.

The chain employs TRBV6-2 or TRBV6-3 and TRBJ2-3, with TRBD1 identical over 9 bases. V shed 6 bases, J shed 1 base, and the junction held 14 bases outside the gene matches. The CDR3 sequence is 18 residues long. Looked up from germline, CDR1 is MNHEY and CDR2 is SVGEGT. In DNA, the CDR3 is TGTGCCAGCAGCTTACGGGACAGGGCTCCCCCCCGCACAGATACGCAGTATTTT. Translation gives CASSLRDRAPPRTDTQYF.

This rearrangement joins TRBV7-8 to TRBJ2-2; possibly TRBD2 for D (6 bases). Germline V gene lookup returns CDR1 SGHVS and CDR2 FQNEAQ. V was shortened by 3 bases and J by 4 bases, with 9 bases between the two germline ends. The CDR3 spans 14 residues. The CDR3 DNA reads TGTGCCAGCAGCTTTGGCGGGGTCACCGGGGAGCTGTTTTTT. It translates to CASSFGGVTGELFF.

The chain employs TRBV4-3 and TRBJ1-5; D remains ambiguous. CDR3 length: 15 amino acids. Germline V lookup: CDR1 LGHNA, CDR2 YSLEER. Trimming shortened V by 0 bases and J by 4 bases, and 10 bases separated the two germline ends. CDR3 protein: CASSQDLVSNQPQHF. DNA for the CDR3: TGCGCCAGCAGCCAAGATCTTGTTAGTAATCAGCCCCAGCATTTT.

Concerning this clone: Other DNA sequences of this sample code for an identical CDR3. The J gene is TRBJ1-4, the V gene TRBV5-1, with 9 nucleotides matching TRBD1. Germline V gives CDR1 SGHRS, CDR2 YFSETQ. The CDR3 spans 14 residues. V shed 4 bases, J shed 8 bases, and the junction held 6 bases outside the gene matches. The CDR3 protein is CASSLGQGSEKLFF. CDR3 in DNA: TGCGCCAGCAGCCTAGGACAGGGGAGCGAAAAACTGTTTTTT.

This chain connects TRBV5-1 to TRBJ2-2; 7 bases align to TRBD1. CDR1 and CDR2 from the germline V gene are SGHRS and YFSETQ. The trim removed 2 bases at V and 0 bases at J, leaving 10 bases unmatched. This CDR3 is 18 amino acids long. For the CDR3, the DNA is TGCGCCAGCAGCTTCTCCGGGGACAGTCGTTCGAACACCGGGGAGCTGTTTTTT. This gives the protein CASSFSGDSRSNTGELFF.

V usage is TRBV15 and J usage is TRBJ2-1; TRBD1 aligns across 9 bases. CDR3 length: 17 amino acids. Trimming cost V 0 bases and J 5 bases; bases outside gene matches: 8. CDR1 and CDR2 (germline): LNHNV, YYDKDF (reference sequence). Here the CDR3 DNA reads TGTGCCACCAGCAGAGATACCGGGACAGGGATGGACAATGAGCAGTTCTTC. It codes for CATSRDTGTGMDNEQFF.

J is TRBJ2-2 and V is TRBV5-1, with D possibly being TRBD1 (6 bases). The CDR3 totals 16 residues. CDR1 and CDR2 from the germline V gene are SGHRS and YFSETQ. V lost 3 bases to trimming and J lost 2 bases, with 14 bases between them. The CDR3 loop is CASSYLGDTNTGELFF. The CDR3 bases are TGCGCCAGCAGCTACCTGGGGGACACAAACACCGGGGAGCTGTTTTTT.

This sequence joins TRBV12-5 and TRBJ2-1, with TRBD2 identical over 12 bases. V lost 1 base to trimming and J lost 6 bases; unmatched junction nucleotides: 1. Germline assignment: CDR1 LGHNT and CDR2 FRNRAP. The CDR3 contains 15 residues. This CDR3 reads CASGLGGLAGNEQFF. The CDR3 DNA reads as TGTGCTAGTGGTTTGGGGGGACTAGCGGGCAATGAGCAGTTCTTC.